This T cell receptor beta chain was identified in a study of blood T cell repertoires in COVID-19. CDR1 is SGHRS, CDR2 YFSETQ, per germline. The CDR3 runs to 16 residues. Trimming took 0 bases from V and 0 from J, leaving 11 bases between them. Libraries were prepared by immunoSEQ multiplex PCR; TCRdb keeps only in-frame clonotypes and omits some of them. The repertoire has 350,000 to 500,000 clones, about 87% of them found once; the top ten carry approximately 0.92%. Specimen: peripheral blood. The chain combines TRBV5-1 with TRBJ2-3, with a tentative D call TRBD2 (6 bases). This TCR was recovered from a man aged 18 to 35 with COVID-19, enrolled during active disease. CDR3 sequence (DNA): TGCGCCAGCAGCTTGGCCAGTCGGGGGAGCACAGATACGCAGTATTTT. It encodes CASSLASRGSTDTQYF.